The source of this TCR beta chain is a study of blood T cell repertoires in COVID-19. Study context: PBMCs, B-cell-depleted T cells, or T cells were the source of the cDNA or gDNA that made up the material.

CDR1 and CDR2 from the germline V gene are MDHEN and SYDVKM. The CDR3 runs 15 residues. V was trimmed by 6 bases and J by 7 bases, leaving 19 bases between them. The assay was immunoSEQ multiplex PCR, and TCRdb's table has in-frame clones only and misses some. The repertoire holds some 290,000 clones, with roughly 88% as singletons. The sequenced material came from peripheral blood. This sequence originates from a woman aged 25 to 39 with COVID-19, enrolled during active disease. This chain uses TRBV28 with TRBJ1-5, with TRBD1 as a possible D gene (6 bases). Here the CDR3 DNA reads TGTGCCAGCAGCGAAAACTCAGGGGCAGGACAGCCCCAGCATTTT. It yields the protein CASSENSGAGQPQHF.